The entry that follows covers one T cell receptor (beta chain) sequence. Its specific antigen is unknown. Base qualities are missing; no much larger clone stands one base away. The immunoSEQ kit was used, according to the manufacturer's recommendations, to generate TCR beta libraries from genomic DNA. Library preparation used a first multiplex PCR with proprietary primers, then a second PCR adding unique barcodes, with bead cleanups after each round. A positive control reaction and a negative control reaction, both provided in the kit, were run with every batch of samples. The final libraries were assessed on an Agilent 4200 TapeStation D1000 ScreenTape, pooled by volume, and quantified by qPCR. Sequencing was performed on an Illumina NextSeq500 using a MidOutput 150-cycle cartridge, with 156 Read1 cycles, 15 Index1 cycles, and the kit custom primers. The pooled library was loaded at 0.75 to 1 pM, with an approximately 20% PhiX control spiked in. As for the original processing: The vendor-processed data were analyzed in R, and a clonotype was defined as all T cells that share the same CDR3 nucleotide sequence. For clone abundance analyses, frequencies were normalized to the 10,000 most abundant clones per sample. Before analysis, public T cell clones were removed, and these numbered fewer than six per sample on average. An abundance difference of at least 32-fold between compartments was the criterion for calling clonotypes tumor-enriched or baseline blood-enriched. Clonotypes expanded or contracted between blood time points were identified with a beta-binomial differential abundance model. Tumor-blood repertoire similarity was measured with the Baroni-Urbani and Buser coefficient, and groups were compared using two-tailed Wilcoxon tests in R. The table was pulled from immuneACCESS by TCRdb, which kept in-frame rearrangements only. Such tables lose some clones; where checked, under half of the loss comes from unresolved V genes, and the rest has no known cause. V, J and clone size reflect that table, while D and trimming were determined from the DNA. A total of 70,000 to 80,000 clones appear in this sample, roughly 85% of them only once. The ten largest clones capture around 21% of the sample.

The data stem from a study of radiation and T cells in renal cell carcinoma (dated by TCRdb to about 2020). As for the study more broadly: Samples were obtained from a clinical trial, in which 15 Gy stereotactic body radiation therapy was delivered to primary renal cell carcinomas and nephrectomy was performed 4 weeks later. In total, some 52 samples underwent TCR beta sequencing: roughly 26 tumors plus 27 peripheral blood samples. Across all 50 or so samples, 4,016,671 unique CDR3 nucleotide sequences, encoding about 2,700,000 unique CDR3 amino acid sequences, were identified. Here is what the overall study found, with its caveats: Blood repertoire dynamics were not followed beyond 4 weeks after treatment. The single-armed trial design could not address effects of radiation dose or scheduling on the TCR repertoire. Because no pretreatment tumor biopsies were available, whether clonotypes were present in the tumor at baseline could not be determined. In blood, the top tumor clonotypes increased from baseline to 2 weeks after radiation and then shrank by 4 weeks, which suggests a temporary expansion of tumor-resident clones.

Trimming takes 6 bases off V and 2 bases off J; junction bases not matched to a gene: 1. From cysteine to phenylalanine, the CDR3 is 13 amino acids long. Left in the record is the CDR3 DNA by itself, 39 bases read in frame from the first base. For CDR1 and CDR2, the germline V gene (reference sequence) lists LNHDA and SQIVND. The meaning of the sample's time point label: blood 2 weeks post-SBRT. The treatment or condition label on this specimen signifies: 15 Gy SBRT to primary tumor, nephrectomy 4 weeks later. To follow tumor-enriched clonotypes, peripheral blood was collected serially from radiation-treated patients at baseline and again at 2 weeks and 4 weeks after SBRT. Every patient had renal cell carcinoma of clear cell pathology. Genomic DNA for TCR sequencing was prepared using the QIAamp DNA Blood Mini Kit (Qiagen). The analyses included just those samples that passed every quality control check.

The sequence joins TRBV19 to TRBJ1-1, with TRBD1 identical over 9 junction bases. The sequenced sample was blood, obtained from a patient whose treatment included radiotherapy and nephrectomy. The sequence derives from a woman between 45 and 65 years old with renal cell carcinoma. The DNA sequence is TGTGCCAGTAGGGGACAGGGAAACACTGAAGCTTTCTTT. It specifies CASRGQGNTEAFF.